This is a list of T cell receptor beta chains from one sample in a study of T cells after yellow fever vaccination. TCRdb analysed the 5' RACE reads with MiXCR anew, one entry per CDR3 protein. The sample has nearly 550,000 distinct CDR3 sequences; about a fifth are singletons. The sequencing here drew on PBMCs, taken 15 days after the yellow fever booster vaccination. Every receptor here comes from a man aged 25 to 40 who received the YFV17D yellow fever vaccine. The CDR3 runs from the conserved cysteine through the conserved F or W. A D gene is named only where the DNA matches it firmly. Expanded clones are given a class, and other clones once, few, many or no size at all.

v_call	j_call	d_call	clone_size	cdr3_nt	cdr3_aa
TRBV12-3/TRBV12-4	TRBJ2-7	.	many	TGTGCCAGCTCACCAGGTTTGGGCTACGAGCAGTACTTC	CASSPGLGYEQYF
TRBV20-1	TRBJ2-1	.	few	TGCAGTGCTAGGCGGGACTTAAATAACAATGAGCAGTTCTTC	CSARRDLNNNEQFF
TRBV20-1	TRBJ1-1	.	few	TGCAGTGCTAGCGTCCCACCCGGGGGTGAAGCTTTCTTT	CSASVPPGGEAFF
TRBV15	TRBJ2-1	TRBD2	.	TGTGCCACCAGCTGGCCGGCAGGACTAGCGGAGCAGTTCTTC	CATSWPAGLAEQFF
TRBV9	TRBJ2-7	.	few	TGTGCCAGCTCCCGGAGGGGCGAATACGAGCAGTACTTC	CASSRRGEYEQYF
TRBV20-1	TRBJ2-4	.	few	TGCAGTGCCAGAAGCCCTGGAGCCAAAAACATTCAGTACTTC	CSARSPGAKNIQYF
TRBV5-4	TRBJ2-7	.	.	TGTGCCAGCAGCTTGGATACTCCCCGCTACGAGCAGTACTTC	CASSLDTPRYEQYF
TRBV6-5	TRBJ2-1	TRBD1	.	TGTGCCAGCAGTTTCGGACAGGGGGCGGTAAATGAGCAGTTCTTC	CASSFGQGAVNEQFF
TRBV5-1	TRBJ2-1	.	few	TGCGCCAGCAGCTTGGCGGTGGGGCGGGGCAATGAGCAGTTCTTC	CASSLAVGRGNEQFF
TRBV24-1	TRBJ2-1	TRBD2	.	TGTGCCAGCGCACCGGGACTAACAAACAATGAGCAGTTCTTC	CASAPGLTNNEQFF
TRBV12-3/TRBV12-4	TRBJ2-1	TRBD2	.	TGTGCCAGCAGTTCAGCGGGAGGGAACATAAATGAGCAGTTCTTC	CASSSAGGNINEQFF
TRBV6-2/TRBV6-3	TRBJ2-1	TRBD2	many	TGTGCCAGCAGCCGATCGCGGGAGAGGGTCAATGAGCAGTTCTTC	CASSRSRERVNEQFF
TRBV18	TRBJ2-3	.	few	TGTGCCAGCTCACCAAACTACGGGGGCACAGATACGCAGTATTTT	CASSPNYGGTDTQYF
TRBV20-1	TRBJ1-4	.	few	TGCAGTGCCGTGGACCGACACGCAACTAATGAAAAACTGTTTTTT	CSAVDRHATNEKLFF
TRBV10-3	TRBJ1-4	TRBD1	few	TGTGCCATCAGTATGACAGGGGGGGACGAAAAACTGTTTTTT	CAISMTGGDEKLFF